This T cell receptor (beta chain) was observed in a study of blood T cell repertoires in COVID-19. The overall study: Sample material is recorded as cDNA or gDNA derived from T cells, B-cell-depleted T cells, or PBMCs.

Here immunoSEQ multiplex PCR was the method, and the copy in TCRdb shows in-frame clones only, minus some. Found here are some 300,000 clones, roughly 90% of them singletons; the top ten hold around 4.5%. In its sample, this clone was seen a few times. Trimming pared 5 bases from V and 3 bases from J, leaving 10 bases between. The germline V gene has CDR1 KGHDR and CDR2 SFDVKD. The CDR3 consists of 14 residues. Sequencing was done on a sample of PBMCs or T cells enriched from blood (not recorded which). The origin of this receptor is a woman aged 18-35 years with acute COVID-19. The chain links TRBV24-1 to TRBJ1-5; D unclear. CDR3: CATSGAWANQPQHF. The CDR3 DNA follows: TGTGCCACCAGTGGTGCTTGGGCCAATCAGCCCCAGCATTTT.